This TCR beta chain was identified during a study of T cells after yellow fever vaccination. Findings of the study overall: Reappearance after the booster was seen for most primary-vaccination clones, at 95% to 97% CD4 and less than 90% CD8. Researchers report a weaker secondary response that nonetheless peaked faster, day 5 versus 15.

Synthesis of TCR cDNA relied on 5'RACE template switching, which attached a universal primer site and UMIs. TCRdb re-called the 5' RACE reads through MiXCR, storing one row per CDR3 protein. Of roughly 300,000 distinct CDR3 sequences in the sample, about 6.9% were seen once. This clonotype was picked up a small number of times. What it recognizes is unknown. V shed 4 bases and J shed 1 base, with 6 bases lying between them. The CDR3 extends over 13 amino acids. In germline, CDR1 is KGHDR, CDR2 SFDVKD. The chain recombines TRBV24-1 with TRBJ1-1; D call uncertain. The receptor was isolated from a man aged 18 to 29 who received the YFV17D yellow fever vaccine. Here the sequenced sample was PBMCs, taken about 49 days after the first yellow fever vaccination. The CDR3 nucleotides are TGTGCCACCAGTGAACACAGGAACACTGAAGCTTTCTTT. Its translation: CATSEHRNTEAFF.